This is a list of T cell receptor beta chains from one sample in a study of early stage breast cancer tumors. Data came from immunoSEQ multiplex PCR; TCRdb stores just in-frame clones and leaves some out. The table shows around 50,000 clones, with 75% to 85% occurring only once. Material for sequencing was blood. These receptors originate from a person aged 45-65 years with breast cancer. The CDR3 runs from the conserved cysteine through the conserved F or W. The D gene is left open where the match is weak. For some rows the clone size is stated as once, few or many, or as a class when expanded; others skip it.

TGTGCTAGCAGCTTAGACGGGGGGGGACTGGGCAATGAGCAGTTCTTC	CASSLDGGGLGNEQFF	TRBD2	TRBV7-7	TRBJ2-1	-
TGCAGCGTTGCACCCAGGGGGCCCCAAGAGACCCAGTACTTC	CSVAPRGPQETQYF	TRBD1	TRBV29-1	TRBJ2-5	few
TGTGCCTGGAGCCCCCGGGGTTGGGGATTCGTCTATGGCTACACCTTC	CAWSPRGWGFVYGYTF	-	TRBV30	TRBJ1-2	-
TGTGCCAGCTCACCGAGGGGCCAAGCGGGGTACTCTGGGGCCAACGTCCTGACTTTC	CASSPRGQAGYSGANVLTF	TRBD2	TRBV18	TRBJ2-6	-
TGCAGCGTTGAAGCCAGGGGGAATGGGGAGCTGTTTTTT	CSVEARGNGELFF	TRBD1	TRBV29-1	TRBJ2-2	-
TGTGCCAGCACCCTAAACGCGAACCCCTACAATGAGCAGTTCTTC	CASTLNANPYNEQFF	-	TRBV28	TRBJ2-1	-
TGTGCCAGCAGTTGGACAGGGGGTTATACAGATACGCAGTATTTT	CASSWTGGYTDTQYF	TRBD1	TRBV7-3	TRBJ2-3	-
TGTGCCAGCAGTCGGGGGTTTTACTACAATGAGCAGTTCTTC	CASSRGFYYNEQFF	-	TRBV11-2	TRBJ2-1	-
TGCGCCAGCAGCCTCTTTTCGGGGATGGAGGATGAAAAACTGTTTTTT	CASSLFSGMEDEKLFF	-	TRBV4-3	TRBJ1-4	-
TGTGCCAGCAGCAAAGGGGGCGGAACAGGGGAGCAGTTCTTC	CASSKGGGTGEQFF	-	TRBV21-1	TRBJ2-1	-
TGTGCCAGCAGCTTTATGGGACTAGCGGGAGGCAGAGATACGCAGTATTTT	CASSFMGLAGGRDTQYF	TRBD2	TRBV5-4	TRBJ2-3	-
TGTGCCAGCAGGGGGGCAAGCAATCAGCCCCAGCATTTT	CASRGASNQPQHF	-	TRBV28	TRBJ1-5	-
TGTGCCAGCAGCCCGTTCCTAGCGGGAGCTCGCGAGCAGTACTTC	CASSPFLAGAREQYF	TRBD2	TRBV7-2	TRBJ2-7	-
TGTGCCAGCAGCTTAGCTTCGCTGGGTTTAAATGAAAAACTGTTTTTT	CASSLASLGLNEKLFF	-	TRBV7-9	TRBJ1-4	-
TGTGCCAGCAGCCCCAAGGGACCTCCCTACGAGCAGTACTTC	CASSPKGPPYEQYF	-	TRBV7-9	TRBJ2-7	once
TGTGCCAGCAGTGTATTCCCCTTCGGACAGGGGAACACCGGGGAGCTGTTTTTT	CASSVFPFGQGNTGELFF	TRBD1	TRBV6-4	TRBJ2-2	-
TGTGCCAGCAGCTTGGCGGGCCAGGGTGCAACTAATGAAAAACTGTTTTTT	CASSLAGQGATNEKLFF	-	TRBV5-5	TRBJ1-4	-
TGTGCCAGCTCACCACCGGTACAGGGGGTCTCTGGAAACACCATATATTTT	CASSPPVQGVSGNTIYF	TRBD1	TRBV18	TRBJ1-3	-
TGTGCCAGCAGTGAGCTCGGGGTTGGAGAGACCCAGTACTTC	CASSELGVGETQYF	-	TRBV7-2	TRBJ2-5	-
TGTGCTAGCAACCCTATGCCCCACAGGGATGAAAAACTGTTTTTT	CASNPMPHRDEKLFF	-	TRBV7-7	TRBJ1-4	-
TGTGCCTGGAGACAGGGGGCGGTCGAAAAACTGTTTTTT	CAWRQGAVEKLFF	TRBD1	TRBV30	TRBJ1-4	-
TGCGCCAGCAGCTTGGGGCGTCAGGAAGTTGGCTCACCCCTCCACTTT	CASSLGRQEVGSPLHF	-	TRBV5-1	TRBJ1-6	-
TGTGCCAGCAGTTTTAAGGGACTAGCGGGAATGGGGTACGAGCAGTACTTC	CASSFKGLAGMGYEQYF	TRBD2	TRBV27	TRBJ2-7	-
TGTGCCAGCAGCTTGGCTTCGGCCGGGGAGCTGTTTTTT	CASSLASAGELFF	-	TRBV5-4	TRBJ2-2	-
TGTGCCAGCAGTGGACAGGCCGGGGGCGAGCAGTACTTC	CASSGQAGGEQYF	-	TRBV25-1	TRBJ2-7	-
TGTGCCAGCAGCACCCAAGCGGGAGCGGGCTCCTACAATGAGCAGTTCTTC	CASSTQAGAGSYNEQFF	TRBD2	TRBV9	TRBJ2-1	-
TGTGCCAGCTCACAAAACAGGGACACCGGGGAGCTGTTTTTT	CASSQNRDTGELFF	-	TRBV18	TRBJ2-2	-
TGTGCCAGCAGCGATCCCTGGCGGGGGGGCCTTCGCACCGGGGAGCTGTTTTTT	CASSDPWRGGLRTGELFF	TRBD2	TRBV7-2	TRBJ2-2	-
TGTGCCAGCAGCTTAAGGGTCGATGAAAAACTGTTTTTT	CASSLRVDEKLFF	-	TRBV7-2	TRBJ1-4	-
TGCGCCAGCAGTCCCGGTCGAATTGAGGCTTTCTTT	CASSPGRIEAFF	-	TRBV10-2	TRBJ1-1	-
TGTGCCAGCAGCTTACCGACCGGGGCGGGAGGGAGGACAGATACGCAGTATTTT	CASSLPTGAGGRTDTQYF	TRBD2	TRBV7-9	TRBJ2-3	-
TGTGCCAGCAGTGAAGTCGGCCATTCACCCCTCCACTTT	CASSEVGHSPLHF	-	TRBV2	TRBJ1-6	-
TGTGCCAGCAGTGCACAGGGGCCTATGAACACTGAAGCTTTCTTT	CASSAQGPMNTEAFF	TRBD1	TRBV2	TRBJ1-1	few
TGTGCCAGCAGCTTCCGGGACAGGGGGCCGTACGAGCAGTACTTC	CASSFRDRGPYEQYF	TRBD1	TRBV5-6	TRBJ2-7	once
TGCAGCGTTGAGGGTAGCGGTAATGAGCAGTTCTTC	CSVEGSGNEQFF	-	TRBV29-1	TRBJ2-1	-
TGTGCCAGCAGCCCACAGACAGGGATGGAGACCCAGTACTTC	CASSPQTGMETQYF	TRBD1	TRBV7-2	TRBJ2-5	-
TGTGCCAGCTTCCCCGGGGACTATAATTCACCCCTCCACTTT	CASFPGDYNSPLHF	-	TRBV28	TRBJ1-6	-
TGTGCCAGCTCACTAACGTCGGGACGGACAATGCGCAATGAGCAGTTCTTC	CASSLTSGRTMRNEQFF	-	TRBV18	TRBJ2-1	-
TGCAGTGCCAGACAAGAGACCCAGTACTTC	CSARQETQYF	-	TRBV20-1	TRBJ2-5	-
TGCGCCAGCAGCCAAGAACGGGGAGCTGGCTACACCTTC	CASSQERGAGYTF	-	TRBV4-1	TRBJ1-2	-
TGTGCCAGTAGTACCACGGGACGGTACAATGAGCAGTTCTTC	CASSTTGRYNEQFF	-	TRBV19	TRBJ2-1	-
TGTGCCAGCAGTTTCAAGGTCCCATGGGAGCAGTACTTC	CASSFKVPWEQYF	-	TRBV6-6	TRBJ2-7	-
TGTGCCAGCAGTTCTGGGACAGGGGGTGGATACTCCTACAATGAGCAGTTCTTC	CASSSGTGGGYSYNEQFF	TRBD1	TRBV28	TRBJ2-1	-
TGCAGCGCCGGAGCTGGGCAGGGGCGCGAAAAACTGTTTTTT	CSAGAGQGREKLFF	-	TRBV29-1	TRBJ1-4	-
TGTGCCAGCAGTCCCCAAGAGGTCGGGGAAAAACTGTTTTTT	CASSPQEVGEKLFF	-	TRBV28	TRBJ1-4	-
TGTGCCAGCAGCTTAGGAATGAGCCGTAACTATGGCTACACCTTC	CASSLGMSRNYGYTF	-	TRBV7-2	TRBJ1-2	once
TGTGCCAGCAGGGGGGGCCTGTATGGCTACACCTTC	CASRGGLYGYTF	-	TRBV6-5	TRBJ1-2	few
TGTGCCAGCAGTTTATATGGGACAGGGGGCGCAAGGGGCTATGGCTACACCTTC	CASSLYGTGGARGYGYTF	TRBD1	TRBV27	TRBJ1-2	-
TGCGCCAGCAGCCAAGATCCTTATCACCCTCTTGCTAGCAATCAGCCCCAGCATTTT	CASSQDPYHPLASNQPQHF	-	TRBV4-1	TRBJ1-5	-
TGCGCCAGCAGCCAAGAACAGGGGGGAACTGAAGCTTTCTTT	CASSQEQGGTEAFF	TRBD1	TRBV4-3	TRBJ1-1	-
TGTGCCAGCAGCTTGGCCAGAACAGATACGCAGTATTTT	CASSLARTDTQYF	-	TRBV5-6	TRBJ2-3	-
TGTGCCAGCTCACCACCGGGGACAGGGACTAATGAAAAACTGTTTTTT	CASSPPGTGTNEKLFF	TRBD1	TRBV18	TRBJ1-4	-
TGTGCCAGCAGCTCACAGGGGGACACTGAAGCTTTCTTT	CASSSQGDTEAFF	TRBD1	TRBV7-2	TRBJ1-1	-